The sample holds one count of the clone carrying this TCR beta chain. Data came from immunoSEQ multiplex PCR; TCRdb stores just in-frame clones and leaves some out. The data contain tens of thousands of clones, about 88% of them seen just once; the ten biggest clones take up 7.8%. The data were obtained in a study of T cell responses to AZD1222 COVID-19 vaccine. V was shortened by 3 bases and J by 2 bases, with 12 bases between the two germline ends. This CDR3 comprises 15 residues. Germline lookup yields CDR1 SGDLS and CDR2 YYNGEE. The sample consisted of peripheral blood, taken 28 days after the second AZD1222 dose. The chain is built from TRBV9 and TRBJ1-5; D gene uncertain. This TCR was sampled from an adult who received the AZD1222 COVID-19 vaccine. CDR3 nucleotides: TGTGCCAGCAGCGCCGGGCTCGGGGGCAATCAGCCCCAGCATTTT. Its translation: CASSAGLGGNQPQHF.